These 8 T cell receptor beta chains originate from one sample sequenced in a study of cytomegalovirus exposure and HLA in healthy donors. Measured with immunoSEQ multiplex PCR; TCRdb has only the in-frame clones, and not every one. The table lists roughly 95,000 clones, 85% of them singletons. Input material: PBMCs. The source is a man aged 18 to 30 in good health and CMV-seropositive.

This chain links TRBV7-9 with TRBJ2-7; 8 bases line up with TRBD1. Germline CDR1 is SEHNR and CDR2 is FQNEAQ (reference sequence). The CDR3 is 15 amino acids. The J segment lost 5 bases and the V segment lost 5 bases, leaving 11 bases of the junction unmatched. The CDR3 region is CASSNSFQGAHEQYF. CDR3 DNA sequence: TGTGCCAGCAGCAATTCTTTCCAGGGGGCCCACGAGCAGTACTTC.

The V and J genes are TRBV19 and TRBJ1-5; 9 positions match TRBD1. From germline, CDR1 is LNHDA and CDR2 SQIVND (reference sequence). CDR3 length: 14 amino acids. Trimming took 9 bases from V and 2 from J; bases not matched to a gene: 5. CDR3 DNA: TGTGCCAGCGGGGGACAGGGCGGCAATCAGCCCCAGCATTTT. Encoded protein: CASGGQGGNQPQHF. Together with reference TRBV19 and TRBJ1-5, the CDR3 gives the full variable domain: DGGITQSPKYLFRKEGQNVTLSCEQNLNHDAMYWYRQDPGQGLRLIYYSQIVNDFQKGDIAEGYSVSREKKESFPLTVTSAQKNPTAFYLCASGGQGGNQPQHFGDGTRLSIL.

A single count supports this clone. The chain uses TRBV18 and TRBJ2-2; weak D call: TRBD1 (5 bases). There are 13 residues in the CDR3. The V gene lost 3 bases and the J gene lost 6 bases, with 8 bases spanning the gap. The germline CDR1 and CDR2 sequences are KGHSH and LQKENI. The chain's CDR3 is CASSPQGSGELFF. The CDR3 nucleotides read TGTGCCAGCTCACCGCAGGGATCCGGGGAGCTGTTTTTT.

The rearrangement uses TRBV6-5 and TRBJ2-5; 7 bases line up with TRBD2. V was clipped by 1 base and J by 5 bases; unmatched bases: 10. Per the germline V gene, CDR1 is MNHEY and CDR2 is SVGAGI. The CDR3 extends over 16 amino acids. CDR3 coding DNA: TGTGCCAGCAGTTACTGGGGGAGCGGGAAAGGGGAGACCCAGTACTTC. Residues: CASSYWGSGKGETQYF.

This chain joins TRBV28 and TRBJ1-1, with 7 bases identical to TRBD1. Germline CDR1 MDHEN, CDR2 SYDVKM. Trimming at V came to 1 base and at J to 3 bases, leaving 5 bases not matched to a gene. The CDR3 contains 15 residues. The CDR3 region has the DNA TGTGCCAGCAGTTTATTAGAGGGGGCGGACACTGAAGCTTTCTTT. Amino acids: CASSLLEGADTEAFF.

The genes are TRBV5-1 and TRBJ2-1; D is possibly TRBD1 (6 bases). From germline, CDR1 is SGHRS and CDR2 YFSETQ. The V gene lost 1 base and the J gene lost 4 bases, with 9 bases spanning the gap. This CDR3 is built from 14 residues. CDR3 protein: CASSLSQGYNEQFF. The DNA for the CDR3 is TGCGCCAGCAGCTTGTCCCAGGGGTACAATGAGCAGTTCTTC.

Only one count was recorded for this clone. The rearrangement uses TRBV2 and TRBJ1-5; D gene unclear. Trimming cost V 2 bases and J 0 bases, with 17 bases left between them. The germline V gene encodes CDR1 SNHLY and CDR2 FYNNEI. The CDR3 is made up of 18 amino acids. The CDR3 protein is CASSELERGFNSNQPQHF. CDR3 sequence (DNA): TGTGCCAGCAGTGAACTGGAACGGGGATTCAATAGCAATCAGCCCCAGCATTTT.

This chain uses TRBV7-2 with TRBJ1-3; possibly TRBD1 for D (5 bases). This CDR3 is built from 16 residues. Trimming took off 3 bases at V and 1 base at J, with 13 bases between the two ends. Germline V gene lookup returns CDR1 SGHTA and CDR2 FQGNSA. CDR3 coding DNA: TGTGCCAGCAGCTTCGGACCGGGGACTTCTGGAAACACCATATATTTT. Protein product: CASSFGPGTSGNTIYF.